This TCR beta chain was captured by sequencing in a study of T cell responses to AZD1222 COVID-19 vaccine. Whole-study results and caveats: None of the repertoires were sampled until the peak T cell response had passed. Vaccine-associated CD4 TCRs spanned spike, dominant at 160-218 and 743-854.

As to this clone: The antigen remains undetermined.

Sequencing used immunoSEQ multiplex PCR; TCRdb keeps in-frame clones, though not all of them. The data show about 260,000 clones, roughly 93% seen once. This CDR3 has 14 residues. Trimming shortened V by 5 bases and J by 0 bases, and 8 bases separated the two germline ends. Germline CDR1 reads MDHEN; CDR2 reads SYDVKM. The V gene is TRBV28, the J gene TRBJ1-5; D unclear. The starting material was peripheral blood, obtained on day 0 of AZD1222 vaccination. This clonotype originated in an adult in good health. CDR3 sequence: CASSPLYSNQPQHF. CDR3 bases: TGTGCCAGCAGTCCATTGTATAGCAATCAGCCCCAGCATTTT.